Each of the 11 T cell receptor beta chains below was sequenced from the same sample in a study of T cell repertoires in cytomegalovirus infection (dated 2019 in TCRdb). Sequencing was performed on an Illumina HiSeq 1500. TCRdb handled the public reads itself, with Q25 trimming in fastp and clone calling in MiXCR, and kept productive beta chains. Every CDR3 protein is listed once, alongside the most common genes and DNA of its rows. This sample holds some 300,000 distinct CDR3 sequences; about 17% were observed only once. The leading ten clones occupy approximately 12% of the sample. The sequencing input was PBMCs. The receptors stem from a human donor in good health (CMV status not recorded). Some clones in this sample may be carry-over from other donors' samples.

In its sample, this clonotype was seen many times. The rearrangement uses TRBV7-8 and TRBJ1-5; TRBD1 agrees at 7 bases. After removal of 1 base from V and 0 bases from J, the junction contained 3 bases not matched to a gene. The germline gives CDR1 SGHVS, CDR2 FQNEAQ. The CDR3 totals 16 residues. The CDR3 loop reads CASSLEGQLSNQPQHF. CDR3 sequence (DNA): TGTGCCAGCAGCTTAGAGGGACAGCTTAGCAATCAGCCCCAGCATTTT. Looking up the rest from reference TRBV7-8 and TRBJ1-5 gives the full variable domain: GAGVSQSPRYKVAKRGQDVALRCDPISGHVSLFWYQQALGQGPEFLTYFQNEAQLDKSGLPSDRFFAERPEGSVSTLKIQRTQQEDSAVYLCASSLEGQLSNQPQHFGDGTRLSIL.

The chain links TRBV20-1 to TRBJ2-7; D is perhaps TRBD1 (5 bases). CDR1 and CDR2 from the germline V gene are DFQATT and SNEGSKA (reference sequence). V was pared by 5 bases and J by 2 bases, with 13 bases between. CDR3 length: 13 amino acids. CDR3 coding DNA: TGCAGTGCTGGAACAGGTCCCACCTACGAGCAGTACTTC. It encodes CSAGTGPTYEQYF.

J is TRBJ1-6 and V is TRBV12-3 or TRBV12-4; D gene unclear. V was clipped by 6 bases and J by 14 bases, with 14 bases between them. The length of the CDR3 is 12 residues. The CDR3 spells CASSKPLGALHF. The DNA for the CDR3 is TGTGCCAGCAGCAAGCCCCTCGGGGCCCTCCACTTT.

This clonotype was seen a handful of times. This chain connects TRBV6-6 to TRBJ2-5; no clear D. Trimming removed 5 bases from V and 0 bases from J, with 10 bases in between. This CDR3 comprises 14 residues. Germline values: CDR1 MNHNY, CDR2 SVGAGI (reference sequence). The CDR3 spells CASSVGLYQETQYF. The CDR3, as DNA: TGTGCCAGCAGTGTTGGCCTGTACCAAGAGACCCAGTACTTC.

This clonotype was seen only a few times. The J gene is TRBJ2-1, the V gene TRBV2; D may be TRBD2 (5 bases). CDR1 and CDR2 from the germline V gene are SNHLY and FYNNEI. V gave up 3 bases and J gave up 9 bases, with 9 bases separating them. This CDR3 contains 12 residues. The CDR3 loop is CASSDRGVEQFF. The CDR3 nucleotides read TGTGCCAGCAGTGATCGGGGTGTTGAGCAGTTCTTC.

A few counts support this clonotype. The rearrangement links TRBV18 to TRBJ1-4, with a possible D match to TRBD1 (6 bases). The ends were cut back, 2 bases at V and 7 bases at J, with 17 bases in the middle. The CDR3 totals 16 residues. Looked up from germline, CDR1 is KGHSH and CDR2 is LQKENI. This CDR3 is CASSPRLADSREKLFF. CDR3 coding DNA: TGTGCCAGCTCACCAAGGCTAGCGGACAGTCGTGAAAAACTGTTTTTT. Full variable domain (missing parts from reference TRBV18 and TRBJ1-4): NAGVMQNPRHLVRRRGQEARLRCSPMKGHSHVYWYRQLPEEGLKFMVYLQKENIIDESGMPKERFSAEFPKEGPSILRIQQVVRGDSAAYFCASSPRLADSREKLFFGSGTQLSVL.

The chain carries TRBV3-1 and TRBJ2-6; 10 nucleotides align to TRBD1. V gave up 0 bases and J gave up 2 bases; unmatched junction bases: 7. In germline, CDR1 is LGHDT, CDR2 YNNKEL (reference sequence). CDR3 length: 19 amino acids. The CDR3 reads CASSQEPGTGATGANVLTF. The DNA for the CDR3 is TGTGCCAGCAGCCAAGAGCCCGGGACAGGGGCGACTGGGGCCAACGTCCTGACTTTC.

Remarks on this clonotype: A much bigger clone sits one base away, suggesting this may be a read error. The chain recombines TRBV20-1 with TRBJ2-3; D possibly corresponds to TRBD2 (5 bases). Looked up from germline, CDR1 is DFQATT and CDR2 is SNEGSKA (reference sequence). Trimming left V 5 bases short and J 0 bases short, with 15 bases between. The CDR3 loop spans 15 amino acids. In DNA, the CDR3 is TGCAGTGCTCCACTAGAAATGATTAGCACAGATACGCAGTATTTT. This translates into CSAPLEMISTDTQYF.

This rearrangement joins TRBV4-1 to TRBJ1-1; the D is unclear. CDR3 length: 12 amino acids. V dropped 1 base and J dropped 11 bases, with 11 bases sitting between them. Germline CDR1 is MGHRA and CDR2 is YSYEKL. The CDR3 protein is CASSQVGSLAFF. CDR3 nucleotide sequence: TGCGCCAGCAGCCAAGTGGGATCACTGGCTTTCTTT.

This clonotype was observed at least ten times. The chain carries TRBV12-3 or TRBV12-4 and TRBJ1-6; D might be TRBD1 (5 bases). V was trimmed by 3 bases and J by 4 bases, leaving 25 bases between them. This CDR3 spans 20 amino acids. CDR3 sequence (DNA): TGTGCCAGCAGTTTTTGGGCCGGCAGGGACGCTGTAAATTATAATTCACCCCTCCACTTT. Its protein product is CASSFWAGRDAVNYNSPLHF.

This chain links TRBV28 with TRBJ1-4; D is unresolved. The V end lost 3 bases, the J end lost 3 bases, and 17 bases lay between the germline ends. The CDR3 is 17 residues long. Germline CDR1 and CDR2: MDHEN and SYDVKM. For the CDR3, the DNA is TGTGCCAGCAGTTTTTCCCTCTGGGTGGAGGCTAATGAAAAACTGTTTTTT. Amino acids: CASSFSLWVEANEKLFF.